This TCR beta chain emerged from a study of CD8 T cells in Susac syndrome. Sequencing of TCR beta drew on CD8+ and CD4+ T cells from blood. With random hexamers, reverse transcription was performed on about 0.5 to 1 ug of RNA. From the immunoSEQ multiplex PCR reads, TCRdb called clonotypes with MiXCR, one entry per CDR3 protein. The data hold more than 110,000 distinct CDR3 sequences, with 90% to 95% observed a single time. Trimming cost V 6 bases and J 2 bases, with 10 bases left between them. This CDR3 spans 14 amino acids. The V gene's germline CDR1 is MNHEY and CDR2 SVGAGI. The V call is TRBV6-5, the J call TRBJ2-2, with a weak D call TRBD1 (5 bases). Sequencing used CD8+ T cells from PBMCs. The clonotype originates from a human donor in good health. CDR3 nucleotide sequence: TGTGCCAGCAGCTACGACAGCAACACCGGGGAGCTGTTTTTT. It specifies CASSYDSNTGELFF.